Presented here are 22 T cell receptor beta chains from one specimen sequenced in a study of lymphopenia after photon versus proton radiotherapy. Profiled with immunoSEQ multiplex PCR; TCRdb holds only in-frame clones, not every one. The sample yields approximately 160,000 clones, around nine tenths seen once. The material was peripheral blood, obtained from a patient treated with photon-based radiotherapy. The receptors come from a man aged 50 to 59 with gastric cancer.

CDR3 DNA: TGTGCCAGCAGCCGCAGCAGGGACGGGGAGCTGTTTTTT. Encoded protein: CASSRSRDGELFF. The rearrangement joins TRBV7-9 to TRBJ2-2, with D tentatively TRBD1 (5 bases). Germline V gene sequence: CDR1 SEHNR, CDR2 FQNEAQ (reference sequence). The CDR3 contains 13 residues. V lost 5 bases to trimming and J lost 7 bases, with 11 bases between them.

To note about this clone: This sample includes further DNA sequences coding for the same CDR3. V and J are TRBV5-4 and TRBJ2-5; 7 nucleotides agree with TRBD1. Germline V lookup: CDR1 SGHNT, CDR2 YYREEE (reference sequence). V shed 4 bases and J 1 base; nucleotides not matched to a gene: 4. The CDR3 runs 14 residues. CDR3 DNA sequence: TGTGCCAGCAGCGTAGGGGGCTCCCAAGAGACCCAGTACTTC. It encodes CASSVGGSQETQYF. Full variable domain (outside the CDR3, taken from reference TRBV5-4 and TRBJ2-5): ETGVTQSPTHLIKTRGQQVTLRCSSQSGHNTVSWYQQALGQGPQFIFQYYREEENGRGNFPPRFSGLQFPNYSSELNVNALELDDSALYLCASSVGGSQETQYFGPGTRLLVL.

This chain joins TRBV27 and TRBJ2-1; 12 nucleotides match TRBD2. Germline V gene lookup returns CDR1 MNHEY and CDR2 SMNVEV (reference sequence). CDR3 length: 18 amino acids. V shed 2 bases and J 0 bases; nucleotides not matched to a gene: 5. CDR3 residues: CASSLLAGGSSSYNEQFF. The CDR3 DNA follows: TGTGCCAGCAGTTTACTAGCGGGAGGGTCCTCCTCCTACAATGAGCAGTTCTTC.

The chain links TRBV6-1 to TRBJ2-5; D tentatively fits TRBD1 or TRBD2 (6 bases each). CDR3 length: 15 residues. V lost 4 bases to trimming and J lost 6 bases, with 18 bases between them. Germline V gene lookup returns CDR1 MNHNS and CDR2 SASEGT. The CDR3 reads CASSGRVWGAKTQYF. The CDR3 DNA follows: TGTGCCAGCAGTGGGCGGGTTTGGGGGGCAAAGACCCAGTACTTC.

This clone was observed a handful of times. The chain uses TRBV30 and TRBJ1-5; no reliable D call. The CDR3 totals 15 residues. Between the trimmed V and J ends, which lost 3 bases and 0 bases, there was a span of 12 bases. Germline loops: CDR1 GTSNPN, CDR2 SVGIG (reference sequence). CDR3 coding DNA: TGTGCCTGGAGCGCTGGGATTAATAGCAATCAGCCCCAGCATTTT. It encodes CAWSAGINSNQPQHF.

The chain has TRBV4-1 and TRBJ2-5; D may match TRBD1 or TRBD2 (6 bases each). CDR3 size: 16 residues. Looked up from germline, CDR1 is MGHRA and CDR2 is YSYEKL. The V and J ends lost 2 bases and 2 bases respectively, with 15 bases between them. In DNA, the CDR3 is TGCGCCAGCAGCCAATTCGGGGGCGCAAGGCAAGAGACCCAGTACTTC. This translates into CASSQFGGARQETQYF.

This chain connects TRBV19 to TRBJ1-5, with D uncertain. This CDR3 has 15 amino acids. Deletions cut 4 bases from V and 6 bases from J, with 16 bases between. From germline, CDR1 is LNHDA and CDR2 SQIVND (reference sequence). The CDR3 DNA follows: TGTGCCAGTAGTACAGATCCCCTGCGCGCTCAGCCCCAGCATTTT. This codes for CASSTDPLRAQPQHF.

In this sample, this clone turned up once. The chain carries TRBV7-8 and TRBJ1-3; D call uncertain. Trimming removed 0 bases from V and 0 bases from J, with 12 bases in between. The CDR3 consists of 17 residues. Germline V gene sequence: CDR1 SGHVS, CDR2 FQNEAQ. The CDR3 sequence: CASSLANPAGSGNTIYF. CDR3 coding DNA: TGTGCCAGCAGCTTAGCGAATCCGGCTGGCTCTGGAAACACCATATATTTT.

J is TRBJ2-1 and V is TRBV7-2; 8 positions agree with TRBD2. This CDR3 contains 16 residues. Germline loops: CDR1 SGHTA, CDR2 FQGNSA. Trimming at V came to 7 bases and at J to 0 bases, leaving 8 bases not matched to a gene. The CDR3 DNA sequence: TGTGCCAGCACCACAAGCGGGAGTCCCTCCTACAATGAGCAGTTCTTC. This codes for CASTTSGSPSYNEQFF.

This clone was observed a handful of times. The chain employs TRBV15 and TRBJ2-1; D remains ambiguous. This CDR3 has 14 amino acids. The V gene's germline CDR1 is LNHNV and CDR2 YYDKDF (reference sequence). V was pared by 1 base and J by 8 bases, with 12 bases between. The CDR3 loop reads CATSRGSTVDEQFF. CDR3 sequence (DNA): TGTGCCACCAGCAGAGGTTCAACGGTGGATGAGCAGTTCTTC.

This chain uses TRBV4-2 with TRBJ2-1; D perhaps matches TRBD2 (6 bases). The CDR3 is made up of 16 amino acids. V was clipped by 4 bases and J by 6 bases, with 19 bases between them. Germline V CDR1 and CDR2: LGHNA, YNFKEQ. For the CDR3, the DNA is TGTGCCAGCAGCCGGAAGGCGGAGGGAAGGGGCAATGAGCAGTTCTTC. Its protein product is CASSRKAEGRGNEQFF.

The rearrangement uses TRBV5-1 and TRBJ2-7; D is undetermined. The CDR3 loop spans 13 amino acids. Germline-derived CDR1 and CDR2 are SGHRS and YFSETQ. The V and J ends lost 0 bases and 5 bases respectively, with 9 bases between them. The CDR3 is CASSLVGNNEQYF. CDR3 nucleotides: TGCGCCAGCAGCTTGGTAGGGAATAACGAGCAGTACTTC.

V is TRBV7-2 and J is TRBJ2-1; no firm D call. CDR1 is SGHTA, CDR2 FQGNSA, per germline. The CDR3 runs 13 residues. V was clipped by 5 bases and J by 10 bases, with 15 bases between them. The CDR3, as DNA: TGTGCCAGCAGCCCAGAAGGGCTTCAAGAGCAGTTCTTC. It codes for CASSPEGLQEQFF. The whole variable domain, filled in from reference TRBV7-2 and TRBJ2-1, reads GAGVSQSPSNKVTEKGKDVELRCDPISGHTALYWYRQSLGQGLEFLIYFQGNSAPDKSGLPSDRFSAERTGGSVSTLTIQRTQQEDSAVYLCASSPEGLQEQFFGPGTRLTVL.

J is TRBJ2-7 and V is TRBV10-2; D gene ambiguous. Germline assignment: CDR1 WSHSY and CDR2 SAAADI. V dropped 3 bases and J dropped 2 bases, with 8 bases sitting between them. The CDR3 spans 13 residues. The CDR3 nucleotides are TGCGCCAGCAGTGACAGGCCAGCCTACGAGCAGTACTTC. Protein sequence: CASSDRPAYEQYF.

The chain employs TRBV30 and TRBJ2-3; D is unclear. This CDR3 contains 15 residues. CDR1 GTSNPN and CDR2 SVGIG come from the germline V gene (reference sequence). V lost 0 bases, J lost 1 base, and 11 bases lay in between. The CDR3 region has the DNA TGTGCCTGGAGTGTCGCTTTAGGTCGCACAGATACGCAGTATTTT. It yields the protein CAWSVALGRTDTQYF.

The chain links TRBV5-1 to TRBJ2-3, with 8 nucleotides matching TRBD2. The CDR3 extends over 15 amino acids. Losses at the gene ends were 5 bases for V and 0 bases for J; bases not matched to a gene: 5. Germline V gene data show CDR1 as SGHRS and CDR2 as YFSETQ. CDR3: CASRWSGGSTDTQYF. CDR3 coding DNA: TGCGCCAGCAGATGGAGCGGGGGCAGCACAGATACGCAGTATTTT.

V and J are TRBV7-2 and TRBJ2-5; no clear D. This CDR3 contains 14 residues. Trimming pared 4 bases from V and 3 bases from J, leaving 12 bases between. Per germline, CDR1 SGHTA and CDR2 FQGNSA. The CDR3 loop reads CASSYRAKEETQYF. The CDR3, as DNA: TGTGCCAGCAGCTACCGGGCCAAGGAAGAGACCCAGTACTTC.

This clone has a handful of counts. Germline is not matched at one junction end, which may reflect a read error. The CDR3 region has the DNA TGTGCCACCAGTAGAGGACAGGGAGATCAGCCCCAGCATTTT. It translates to CATSRGQGDQPQHF. V and J are TRBV15 and TRBJ1-5; 8 nucleotides align to TRBD1. The CDR3 has 14 residues. Germline values: CDR1 LNHNV, CDR2 YYDKDF (reference sequence).

The DNA for the CDR3 is TGTGCCAGCAGCTTAAGGGGAAACACTGAAGCTTTCTTT. As protein: CASSLRGNTEAFF. J is TRBJ1-1 and V is TRBV7-9, with TRBD1 as a possible D gene (5 bases). This CDR3 spans 13 amino acids. Trimming took 2 bases from V and 2 from J, leaving 6 bases between them. Germline V gene sequence: CDR1 SEHNR, CDR2 FQNEAQ (reference sequence).

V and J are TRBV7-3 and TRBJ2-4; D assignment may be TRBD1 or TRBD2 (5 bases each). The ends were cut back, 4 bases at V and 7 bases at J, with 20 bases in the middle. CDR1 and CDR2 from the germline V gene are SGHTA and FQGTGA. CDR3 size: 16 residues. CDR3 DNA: TGTGCCAGCAGCTCTACTCGCCTCGGGACCGGGAACATTCAGTACTTC. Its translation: CASSSTRLGTGNIQYF.

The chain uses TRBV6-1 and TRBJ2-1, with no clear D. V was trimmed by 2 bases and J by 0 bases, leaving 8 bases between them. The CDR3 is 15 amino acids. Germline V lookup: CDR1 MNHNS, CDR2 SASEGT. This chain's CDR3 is CASSERWSSYNEQFF. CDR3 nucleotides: TGTGCCAGCAGTGAAAGGTGGAGCTCCTACAATGAGCAGTTCTTC.

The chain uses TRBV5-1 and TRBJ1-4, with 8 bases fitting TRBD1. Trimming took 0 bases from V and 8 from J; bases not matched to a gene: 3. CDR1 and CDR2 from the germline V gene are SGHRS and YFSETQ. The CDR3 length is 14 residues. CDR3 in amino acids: CASSLARQGEKLFF. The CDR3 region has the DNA TGCGCCAGCAGCTTGGCAAGACAGGGGGAAAAACTGTTTTTT.